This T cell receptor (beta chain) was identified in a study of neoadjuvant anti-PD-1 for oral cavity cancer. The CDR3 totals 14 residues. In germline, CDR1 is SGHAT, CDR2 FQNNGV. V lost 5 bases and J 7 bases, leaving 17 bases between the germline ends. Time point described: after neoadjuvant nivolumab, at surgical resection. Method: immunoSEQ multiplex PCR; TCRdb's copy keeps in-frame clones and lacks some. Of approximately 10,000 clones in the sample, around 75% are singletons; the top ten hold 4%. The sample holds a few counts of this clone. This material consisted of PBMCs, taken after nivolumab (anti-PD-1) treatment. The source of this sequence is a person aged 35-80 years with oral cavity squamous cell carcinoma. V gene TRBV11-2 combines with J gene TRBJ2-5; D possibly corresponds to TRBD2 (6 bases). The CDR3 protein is CASSRDRKEGTQYF. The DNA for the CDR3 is TGTGCCAGCAGCCGCGACCGGAAGGAGGGGACCCAGTACTTC.